The T cell receptor beta chain under discussion was sequenced for a study of beta chain features in type 1 diabetes. Findings and caveats of the study: The study found moderately but significantly shorter TCRB CDR3s in all four CD4+ subsets of Type 1 diabetes patients.

The CDR3 is 18 residues long. The germline V gene encodes CDR1 MGHRA and CDR2 YSYEKL. V lost 5 bases to trimming and J lost 3 bases, with 22 bases between them. This clone appeared a few times. Antigen specificity is unknown. Since all of the isolated RNA was reverse transcribed, expressed TCRB transcripts were what got sequenced. Data came from immunoSEQ multiplex PCR; TCRdb stores just in-frame clones and leaves some out. The profile shows about 260,000 clones, approximately 20% of them singletons. The genes are TRBV4-1 and TRBJ2-2, with a tentative D call TRBD1 (6 bases). The source material was naive CD4+ T cells from blood. The TCR was taken from a woman aged 40 to 50 with type 1 diabetes. DNA for the CDR3: TGCGCCAGCAGCGAAAGTCTTGGGGGCGCGAAGGACACCGGGGAGCTGTTTTTT. It specifies CASSESLGGAKDTGELFF.